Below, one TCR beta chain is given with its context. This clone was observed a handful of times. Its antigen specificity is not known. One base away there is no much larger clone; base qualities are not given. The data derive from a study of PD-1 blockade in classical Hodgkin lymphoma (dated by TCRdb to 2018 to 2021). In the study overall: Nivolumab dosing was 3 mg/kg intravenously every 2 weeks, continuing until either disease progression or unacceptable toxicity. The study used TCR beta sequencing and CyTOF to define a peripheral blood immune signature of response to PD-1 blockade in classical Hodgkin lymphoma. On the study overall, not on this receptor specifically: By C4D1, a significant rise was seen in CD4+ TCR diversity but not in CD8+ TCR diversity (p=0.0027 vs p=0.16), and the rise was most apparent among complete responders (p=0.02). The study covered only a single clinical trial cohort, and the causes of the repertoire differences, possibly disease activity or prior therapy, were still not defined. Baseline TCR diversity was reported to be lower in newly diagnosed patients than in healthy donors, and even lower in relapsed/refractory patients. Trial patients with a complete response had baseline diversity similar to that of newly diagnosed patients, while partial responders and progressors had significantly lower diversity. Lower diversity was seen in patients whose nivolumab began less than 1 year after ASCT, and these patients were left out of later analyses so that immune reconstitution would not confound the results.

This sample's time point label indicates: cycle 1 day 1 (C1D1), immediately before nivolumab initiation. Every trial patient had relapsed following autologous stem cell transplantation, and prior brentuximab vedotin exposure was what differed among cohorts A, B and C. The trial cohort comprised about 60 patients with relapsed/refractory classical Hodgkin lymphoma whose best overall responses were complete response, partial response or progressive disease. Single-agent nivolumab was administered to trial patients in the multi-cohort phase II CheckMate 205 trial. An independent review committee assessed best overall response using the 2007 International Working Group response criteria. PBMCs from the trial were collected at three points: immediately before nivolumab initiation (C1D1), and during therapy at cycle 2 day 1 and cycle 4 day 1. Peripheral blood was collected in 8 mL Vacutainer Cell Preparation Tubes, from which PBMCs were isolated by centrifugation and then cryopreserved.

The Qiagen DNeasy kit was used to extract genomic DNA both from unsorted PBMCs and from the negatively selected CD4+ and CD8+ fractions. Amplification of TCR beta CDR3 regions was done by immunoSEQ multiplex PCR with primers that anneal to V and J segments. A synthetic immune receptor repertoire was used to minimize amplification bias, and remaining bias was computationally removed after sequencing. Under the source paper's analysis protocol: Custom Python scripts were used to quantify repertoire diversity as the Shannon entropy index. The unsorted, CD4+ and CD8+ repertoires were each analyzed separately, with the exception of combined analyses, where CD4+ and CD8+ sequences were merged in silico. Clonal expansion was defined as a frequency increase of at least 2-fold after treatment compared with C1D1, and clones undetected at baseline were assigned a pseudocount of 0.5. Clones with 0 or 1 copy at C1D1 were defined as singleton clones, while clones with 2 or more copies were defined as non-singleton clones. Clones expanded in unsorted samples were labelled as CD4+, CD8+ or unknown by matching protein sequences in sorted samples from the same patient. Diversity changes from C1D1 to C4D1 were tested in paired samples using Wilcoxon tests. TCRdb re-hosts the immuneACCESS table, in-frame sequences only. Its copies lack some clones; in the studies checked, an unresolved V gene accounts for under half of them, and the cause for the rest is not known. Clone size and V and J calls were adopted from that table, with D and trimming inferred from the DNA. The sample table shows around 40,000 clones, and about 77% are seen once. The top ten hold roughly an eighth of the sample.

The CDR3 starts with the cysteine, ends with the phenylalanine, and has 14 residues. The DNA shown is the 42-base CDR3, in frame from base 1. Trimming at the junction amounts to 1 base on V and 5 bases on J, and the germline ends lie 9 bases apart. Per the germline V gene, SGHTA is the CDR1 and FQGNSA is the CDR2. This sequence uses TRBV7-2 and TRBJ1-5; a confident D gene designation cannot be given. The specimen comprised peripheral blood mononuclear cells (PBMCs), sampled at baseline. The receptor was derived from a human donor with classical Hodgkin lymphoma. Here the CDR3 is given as CASSLEGGDQPQHF. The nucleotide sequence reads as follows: TGTGCCAGCAGCTTAGAAGGAGGAGATCAGCCCCAGCATTTT.